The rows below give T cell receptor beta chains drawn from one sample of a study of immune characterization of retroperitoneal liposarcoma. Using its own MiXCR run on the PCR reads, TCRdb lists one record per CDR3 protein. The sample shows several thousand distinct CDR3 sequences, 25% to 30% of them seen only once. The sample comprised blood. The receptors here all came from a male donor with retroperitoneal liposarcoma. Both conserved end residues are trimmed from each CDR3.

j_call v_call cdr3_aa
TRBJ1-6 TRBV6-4 ASLTDRGRIFDSPLH
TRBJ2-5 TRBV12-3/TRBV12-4 ASSPGGLLQETQY
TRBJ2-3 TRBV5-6 ASSRRGSTDTQY
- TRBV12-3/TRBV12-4 ASSNYYEQY
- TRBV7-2 ASSLAPAEQY
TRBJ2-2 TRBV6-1 ASSSLQGAGTGELF
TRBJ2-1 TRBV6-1 ASSELLGNDNEQF
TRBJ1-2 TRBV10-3 AISGQNYGYT
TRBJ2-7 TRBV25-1 ASSEPGQPYEQY
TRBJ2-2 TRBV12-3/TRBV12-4 ASSPSTGGTGELF